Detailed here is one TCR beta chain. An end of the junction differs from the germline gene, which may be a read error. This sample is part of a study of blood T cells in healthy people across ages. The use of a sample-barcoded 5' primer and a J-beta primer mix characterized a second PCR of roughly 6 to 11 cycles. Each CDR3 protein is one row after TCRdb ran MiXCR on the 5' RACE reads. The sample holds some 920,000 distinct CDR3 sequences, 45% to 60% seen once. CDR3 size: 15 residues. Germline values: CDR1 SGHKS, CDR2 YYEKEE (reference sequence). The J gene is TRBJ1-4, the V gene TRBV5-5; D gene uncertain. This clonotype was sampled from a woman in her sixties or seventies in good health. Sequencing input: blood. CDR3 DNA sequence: TGTACCAGCAGCCCGAGGTCTGAAACTAATGAAAAACTGTTTTTT. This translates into CTSSPRSETNEKLFF.